A selection of T cell receptor beta chains follows, all from one sample in a study of control samples from healthy donors and cancer patients. Assay used: immunoSEQ multiplex PCR; TCRdb lists only in-frame clones, some missing. The data contain 100,000 to 150,000 clones, approximately 90% of them seen just once; the ten biggest clones take up roughly 3.2%. Source material: blood. The receptors shown here come from a man in his forties or fifties in good health. CDR3s include the opening cysteine and the closing phenylalanine or tryptophan. The D gene is left open where the match is weak. Where a row states a size, it is once, few, many or the class of an expanded clone; other rows omit it.

TRBV7-2	-	-	TRBJ2-1	TGTGCCAGCACCCGGGCCTGGAACTCCTACAATGAGCAGTTCTTC	CASTRAWNSYNEQFF
TRBV7-9	-	-	TRBJ1-2	TGTGCCAGCAGCAGGGTCGGCGCCTCGATGGCTGGTGGCTACACCTTC	CASSRVGASMAGGYTF
TRBV7-2	-	-	TRBJ1-5	TGTGCCAGCAGCCAGGGGTGGGGGGAGCCCCAGCATTTT	CASSQGWGEPQHF
TRBV2	-	-	TRBJ2-7	TGTGCCAGCAGTCGTGACCGGGACAACTCCTACGAGCAGTACTTC	CASSRDRDNSYEQYF
TRBV6-6	TRBD1	once	TRBJ2-7	TGTGCCAGCAGCGGGACAGCACTATACGAGCAGTACTTC	CASSGTALYEQYF
TRBV6-1	TRBD1	-	TRBJ2-3	TGTGCCAGCAGACTCGAGGGGGCGACGCAGTATTTT	CASRLEGATQYF
TRBV27	TRBD1	-	TRBJ1-4	TGTGCCAACCCGGACAGGGCTGGGGAAAAACTGTTTTTT	CANPDRAGEKLFF
TRBV27	TRBD1	-	TRBJ2-1	TGTGCCAGCAGTTTACTACAGGGGATATCCTACAATGAGCAGTTCTTC	CASSLLQGISYNEQFF
TRBV29-1	TRBD1	-	TRBJ2-5	TGCAGCGTTGAATTATTAAGGACAGGGGGTCTGACCCAGTACTTC	CSVELLRTGGLTQYF
TRBV10-3	TRBD1	-	TRBJ2-3	TGTGCCATCAGTTCAACAGGGGGGACTAGCACAGATACGCAGTATTTT	CAISSTGGTSTDTQYF
TRBV5-1	-	once	TRBJ1-6	TGCGCCAGCAGCTCCGGACAGAACAATTCACCCCTCCACTTT	CASSSGQNNSPLHF
TRBV18	TRBD2	-	TRBJ2-3	TGTGCCAGCTCGGGGCAGGGACTAGGGGCCCTGCTTTTCGATACGCAGTATTTT	CASSGQGLGALLFDTQYF
TRBV7-3	-	-	TRBJ2-2	TGTGCCAGCAGCCCCCGGGACACCGGGGAGCTGTTTTTT	CASSPRDTGELFF
TRBV2	-	once	TRBJ1-5	TGTGCCAGCAGTGACAGGGTAGAGGGGCAGCCCCAGCATTTT	CASSDRVEGQPQHF
TRBV12-3/TRBV12-4	TRBD1	-	TRBJ2-5	TGTACCAGCAGTCGGGACAGCAAAGAGACCCAGTACTTC	CTSSRDSKETQYF
TRBV5-4	TRBD2	-	TRBJ2-2	TGTGCCAGCAGCCCCGGGACTAGCGGGGGTTCGAACACCGGGGAGCTGTTTTTT	CASSPGTSGGSNTGELFF
TRBV30	-	-	TRBJ1-3	TGTGCCTGGAGTGGGGCAGGGCGAAACACCATATATTTT	CAWSGAGRNTIYF
TRBV5-4	-	-	TRBJ2-7	TGTGCCAGCAGCTTGGGTCGGGGGGCGCGTCACGAGCAGTACTTC	CASSLGRGARHEQYF
TRBV20-1	-	-	TRBJ1-5	TGCAGTGCTAGTCTTGGAATTATCAGTATTGATAGCAATCAGCCCCAGCATTTT	CSASLGIISIDSNQPQHF
TRBV5-1	-	-	TRBJ2-5	TGCGCCAGCAGCTTGGTGGGTCAAGAGACCCAGTACTTC	CASSLVGQETQYF
TRBV5-6	-	-	TRBJ1-2	TGTGCCAGCAGACCAGACAGGATCTATGGCTACACCTTC	CASRPDRIYGYTF
TRBV6-5	-	-	TRBJ2-2	TGTGCCAGCAGTTACTTGGGGACCGGGGAGCTGTTTTTT	CASSYLGTGELFF
TRBV6-5	-	-	TRBJ1-3	TGTGCCAGCAGTTACGGTCCGGGTTATACTGGAAACACCATATATTTT	CASSYGPGYTGNTIYF
TRBV24-1	-	-	TRBJ2-2	TGTGCCACCAGTGACTACCGGAGAACCGGGGAGCTGTTTTTT	CATSDYRRTGELFF
TRBV7-3	TRBD2	once	TRBJ2-1	TGTGCCAGCAGCTTGGGCGGGGGGATAAATGAGCAGTTCTTC	CASSLGGGINEQFF
TRBV28	-	-	TRBJ1-4	TGTGCCAGCAGTTTACAAACCGACCGGACGGTAGAAAAACTGTTTTTT	CASSLQTDRTVEKLFF
TRBV5-4	TRBD1	once	TRBJ2-7	TGTGCCAGCAGCCCCACGGGACAGGGGGCTAGCGAGCAGTACTTC	CASSPTGQGASEQYF
TRBV11-2	-	-	TRBJ1-1	TGTGCCAGCAGCCTTCGGCCAGTGAACACTGAAGCTTTCTTT	CASSLRPVNTEAFF
TRBV5-4	TRBD2	-	TRBJ2-3	TGCACCATGGGGCTAGCGGGGGGCGCAGATACGCAGTATTTT	CTMGLAGGADTQYF
TRBV5-6	-	-	TRBJ2-7	TGTGCCAGCAGCATTAGACAGAGGGGCTACGAGCAGTACTTC	CASSIRQRGYEQYF
TRBV5-1	-	-	TRBJ1-5	TGCGCCAGCAGCTTGTGGGGGCGGCAGGATCAGCCCCAGCATTTT	CASSLWGRQDQPQHF
TRBV7-3	-	-	TRBJ2-3	TGTGCCAGCAGCTCCGGGGTAGTAACCCGCACAGATACGCAGTATTTT	CASSSGVVTRTDTQYF
TRBV19	-	-	TRBJ1-5	TGTGCCAGTAGAATTATCGACAGTAATCAGCCCCAGCATTTT	CASRIIDSNQPQHF
TRBV25-1	-	-	TRBJ2-1	TGTGCCAGCAGCCAGGGGTATGAGCAGTTCTTC	CASSQGYEQFF
TRBV21-1	-	-	TRBJ2-7	TGTGCCAGCAGCAACTCGGAGGGGTGCGAGCAGTACTTC	CASSNSEGCEQYF
TRBV19	-	-	TRBJ1-6	TGTGCCAGTAGTAACTTGCGGCAGGGTGCTTCACCCCTCCACTTT	CASSNLRQGASPLHF
TRBV7-9	TRBD1	-	TRBJ2-2	TGTGCCAGCAGCCGCCAGGGGGCGAATACCGGGGAGCTGTTTTTT	CASSRQGANTGELFF
TRBV5-1	-	few	TRBJ1-2	TGCGCCAGCAGCCCGGACCGGGGAGGAAAGCGTGGCTACACCTTC	CASSPDRGGKRGYTF
TRBV3-1/TRBV3-2	-	once	TRBJ1-4	TGTGCCAGCAGCCGCCGGACTCCAAGTTTGGAAAAACTGTTTTTT	CASSRRTPSLEKLFF
TRBV11-2	TRBD1	-	TRBJ2-5	TGTGCCAGCAGCTTAACAGGGGGCTCGAAAGAGACCCAGTACTTC	CASSLTGGSKETQYF
TRBV2	-	-	TRBJ2-7	TGTGCCAGCAGTGAAAAGAGTAACTCCTACGAGCAGTACTTC	CASSEKSNSYEQYF
TRBV24-1	-	once	TRBJ2-3	TGTGCCACTCTCCTGGGGCCACGCACAGATACGCAGTATTTT	CATLLGPRTDTQYF
TRBV30	-	-	TRBJ1-5	TGTGCCTGGAGTAGGGCAGACAATCAGCCCCAGCATTTT	CAWSRADNQPQHF
TRBV6-6	-	-	TRBJ2-5	TGTGCCAGCCGCCGGGCCCAAGAGACCCAGTACTTC	CASRRAQETQYF
TRBV5-6	TRBD1	-	TRBJ1-1	TGTGCCAGCAGCTTGATTACGTCAGGGGGCTTGACTGAAGCTTTCTTT	CASSLITSGGLTEAFF
TRBV6-5	-	-	TRBJ2-7	TGTGCCAGCAGACAGGGACCGAGCTACGAGCAGTACTTC	CASRQGPSYEQYF
TRBV19	-	few	TRBJ2-2	TGTGCCACCTCAAGATTTGACAGAGCGAACACCGGGGAGCTGTTTTTT	CATSRFDRANTGELFF
TRBV11-3	-	once	TRBJ1-2	TGTGCCAGCAGCTTCACAGGTTCTTCTGGCTACACCTTC	CASSFTGSSGYTF
TRBV5-4	-	-	TRBJ2-1	TGTGCCAGCAGCTTGGAAGCGGGGGTAGGGGGCCCTGAGCAGTTCTTC	CASSLEAGVGGPEQFF
TRBV19	TRBD1	-	TRBJ1-2	TGTGCCAGCAGACAGGGGGCGTCGTGGGGCTACACCTTC	CASRQGASWGYTF
TRBV2	-	-	TRBJ2-2	TGTGCCAGCTTAACAGGGTCGGGTACCGGGGAGCTGTTTTTT	CASLTGSGTGELFF
TRBV7-9	-	-	TRBJ2-7	TGTGCCAGCAGCTTAGGGAGAGGCGCGCAGTACTTC	CASSLGRGAQYF